A selection of T cell receptor beta chains follows, all from one sample in a study of T cells in Graves' hyperthyroidism and ophthalmopathy. MiXCR was run by TCRdb on the multiplex PCR reads, yielding one entry per CDR3 protein. This sample has fewer than 600,000 distinct CDR3 sequences, with around 15% found just once. Sequencing was carried out using blood. The receptor source for this set is a young woman with Graves' hyperthyroidism. The conserved cysteine and the conserved F or W are not part of the CDR3 here. The size field is filled for only some rows; it gives once, few, many or a size class.

size,J,V,CDR3
many,TRBJ2-1,TRBV5-1,ASRREQF
few,TRBJ1-4,TRBV20-1,SGQAATNEKLF
-,TRBJ2-3,TRBV24-1,ATGRATDTQY
many,TRBJ1-2,TRBV19,ASSMARLFYGYT
-,TRBJ1-2,TRBV6-2/TRBV6-3,ASSYWDRDGYT
few,TRBJ2-5,TRBV12-3/TRBV12-4,ASSSVGGSGETQY
-,TRBJ1-1,TRBV30,AWSGTSRGGQGEAF
many,TRBJ1-6,TRBV6-1,ASSEAPGTGDSPLH
few,TRBJ2-1,TRBV18,ASSPLGQGLYNEQF
many,TRBJ1-1,TRBV6-2/TRBV6-3,ASSYVTDEAF
many,TRBJ1-1,TRBV7-8,ASSPLIDSLNTEAF
many,TRBJ1-2,TRBV11-2,ASSPTGFHYGYT
many,TRBJ1-4,TRBV19,ASSTDRSEKLF
many,TRBJ2-3,TRBV30,AWLYDSGDTQY
many,TRBJ1-2,TRBV12-3/TRBV12-4,ASSPQDYGYT
many,TRBJ2-3,TRBV6-1,ASSLYPTDTQY
many,TRBJ1-5,TRBV30,AWSRQGHQPQH
many,TRBJ1-1,TRBV29-1,SVGVNTEAF
many,TRBJ2-1,TRBV7-8,ASSYSLSSYNEQF
many,TRBJ1-1,TRBV12-3/TRBV12-4,ASIGRGAF
many,TRBJ2-7,TRBV7-3,ASSPHSHTYEQY
many,TRBJ2-7,TRBV30,AWSPAGELSYEQY
many,TRBJ1-5,TRBV5-1,ASSLEGQGSQPQH
-,TRBJ1-2,TRBV6-2/TRBV6-3,ASSYSPRAGSGYT
many,TRBJ1-1,TRBV30,AWSVGGNTEAF
many,TRBJ2-7,TRBV20-1,SARSEKGAGGPSHEQY
-,TRBJ2-4,TRBV6-2/TRBV6-3,ASPPRGGGRAKNIQY
few,TRBJ2-1,TRBV9,ASSVGGTLINEQF
many,TRBJ2-3,TRBV7-9,ASRGGVDTQY
many,TRBJ1-2,TRBV12-5,ASGSLYGYT
many,TRBJ1-1,TRBV6-2/TRBV6-3,ASNRQRADRNTEAF
many,TRBJ2-3,TRBV7-9,ASSRTSTDTQY
few,TRBJ2-1,TRBV7-3,ASSPELVINEQF
many,TRBJ2-3,TRBV6-1,ASSERAGDRTDTQY
-,TRBJ2-1,TRBV6-2/TRBV6-3,ASSYSVGGEQF
many,TRBJ2-3,TRBV12-3/TRBV12-4,ASTGQTGDTQY
many,TRBJ2-1,TRBV5-1,ASTGDGSYNEQF
few,TRBJ1-2,TRBV12-3/TRBV12-4,ASTLNINYGYT
many,TRBJ2-5,TRBV7-3,ASSRSGTAGETQY
few,TRBJ1-2,TRBV5-1,ASSLLSPSGNGYT
-,TRBJ2-7,TRBV28,ASSLSDGSEQY
few,TRBJ2-5,TRBV13,ASSPRAHQETQY
many,TRBJ1-2,TRBV19,ASRSGVSGYT
few,TRBJ2-1,TRBV20-1,SARRPGGGSNNEQF
many,TRBJ2-3,TRBV27,ASSLTSLVDTDTQY
few,TRBJ2-1,TRBV3-1,ASSQDRFGSSHEDNEQF
many,TRBJ2-1,TRBV27,ASSPSGARNEQF
-,TRBJ1-1,TRBV5-1,ASSTTGRGNTEAF
many,TRBJ2-3,TRBV9,AGDSGRAADTQY
-,TRBJ1-2,TRBV19,ASSERANYGYT
many,TRBJ2-5,TRBV5-1,ASSDGPAPETQY
many,TRBJ2-4,TRBV30,AWTVAGGYIQY
many,TRBJ1-5,TRBV6-1,ASERGQGENSNQPQH
many,TRBJ2-3,TRBV5-5,ASSFGGGEADTQY
many,TRBJ2-3,TRBV7-7,ASSAGNTDTQY
many,TRBJ2-5,TRBV27,ASSYTGLGVKTQY
few,TRBJ2-5,TRBV12-3/TRBV12-4,ASSRGLGSETQY
many,TRBJ2-3,TRBV7-9,ASSNWDRTADTQY